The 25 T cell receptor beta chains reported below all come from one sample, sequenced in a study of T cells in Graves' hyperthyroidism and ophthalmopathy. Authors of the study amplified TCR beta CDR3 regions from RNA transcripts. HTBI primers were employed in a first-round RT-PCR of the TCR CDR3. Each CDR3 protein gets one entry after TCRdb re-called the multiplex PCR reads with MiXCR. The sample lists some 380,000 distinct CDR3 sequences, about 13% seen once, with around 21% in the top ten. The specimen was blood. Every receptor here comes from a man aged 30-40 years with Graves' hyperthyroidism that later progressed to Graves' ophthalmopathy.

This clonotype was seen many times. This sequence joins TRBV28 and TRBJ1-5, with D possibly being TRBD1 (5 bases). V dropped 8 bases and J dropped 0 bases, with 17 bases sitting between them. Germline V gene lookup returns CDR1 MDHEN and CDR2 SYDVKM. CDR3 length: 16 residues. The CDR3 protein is CASLTGGVYSNQPQHF. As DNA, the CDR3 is TGTGCCAGCCTTACGGGGGGAGTCTATAGCAATCAGCCCCAGCATTTT. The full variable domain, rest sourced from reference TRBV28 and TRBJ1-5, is DVKVTQSSRYLVKRTGEKVFLECVQDMDHENMFWYRQDPGLGLRLIYFSYDVKMKEKGDIPEGYSVSREKKERFSLILESASTNQTSMYLCASLTGGVYSNQPQHFGDGTRLSIL.

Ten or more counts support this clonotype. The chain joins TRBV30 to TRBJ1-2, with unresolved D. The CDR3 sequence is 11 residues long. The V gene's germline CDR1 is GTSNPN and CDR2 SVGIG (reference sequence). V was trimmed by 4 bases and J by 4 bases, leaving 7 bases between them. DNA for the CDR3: TGTGCCTGGACGATCGGCTATGGCTACACCTTC. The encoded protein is CAWTIGYGYTF. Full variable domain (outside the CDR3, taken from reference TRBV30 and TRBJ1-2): SQTIHQWPATLVQPVGSPLSLECTVEGTSNPNLYWYRQAAGRGLQLLFYSVGIGQISSEVPQNLSASRPQDRQFILSSKKLLLSDSGFYLCAWTIGYGYTFGSGTRLTVV.

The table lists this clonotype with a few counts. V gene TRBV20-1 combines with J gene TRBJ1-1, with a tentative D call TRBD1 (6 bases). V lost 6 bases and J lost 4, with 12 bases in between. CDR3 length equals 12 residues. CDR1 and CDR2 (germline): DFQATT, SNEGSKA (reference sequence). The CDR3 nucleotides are TGCAGTGCGAAAAGGGGGGCCACTGAAGCTTTCTTT. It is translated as CSAKRGATEAFF.

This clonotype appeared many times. CDR3 nucleotides: TGCAGTGCTAGAGATCAGAGGGCCCGCACAGATACGCAGTATTTT. Protein sequence: CSARDQRARTDTQYF. The chain recombines TRBV20-1 with TRBJ2-3, with a tentative D call TRBD2 (5 bases). Germline loops: CDR1 DFQATT, CDR2 SNEGSKA (reference sequence). The CDR3 consists of 15 residues. V was pared by 0 bases and J by 1 base, with 11 bases between.

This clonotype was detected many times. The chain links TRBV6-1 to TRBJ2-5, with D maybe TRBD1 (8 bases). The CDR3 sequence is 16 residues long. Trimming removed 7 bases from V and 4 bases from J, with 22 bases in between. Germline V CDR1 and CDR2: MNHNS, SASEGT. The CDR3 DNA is TGTGCCAGCACCCCCCGGGGGGCAGGGGGCAGAGAGACCCAGTACTTC. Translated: CASTPRGAGGRETQYF.

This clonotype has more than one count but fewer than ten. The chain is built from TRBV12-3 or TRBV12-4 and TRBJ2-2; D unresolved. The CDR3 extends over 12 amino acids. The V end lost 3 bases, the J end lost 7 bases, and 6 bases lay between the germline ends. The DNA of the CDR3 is TGTGCCAGCAGTTTCTCTCTCGGGGAGCTGTTTTTT. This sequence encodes CASSFSLGELFF.

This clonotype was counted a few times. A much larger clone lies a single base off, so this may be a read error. The CDR3 reads CASSYMETQYF. The CDR3 DNA reads as TGTGCCAGCAGTTACATGGAGACCCAGTACTTC. The chain uses TRBV6-5 and TRBJ2-5; D is unclear. Per the germline V gene, CDR1 is MNHEY and CDR2 is SVGAGI. The CDR3 spans 11 residues. V was pared by 2 bases and J by 5 bases, with 3 bases between.

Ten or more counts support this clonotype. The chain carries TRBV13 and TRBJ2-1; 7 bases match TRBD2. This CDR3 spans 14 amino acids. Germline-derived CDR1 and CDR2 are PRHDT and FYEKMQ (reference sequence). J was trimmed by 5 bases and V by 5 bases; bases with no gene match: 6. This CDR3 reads CASSASGVNNEQFF. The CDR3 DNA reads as TGTGCCAGCAGCGCGAGCGGGGTAAACAATGAGCAGTTCTTC.

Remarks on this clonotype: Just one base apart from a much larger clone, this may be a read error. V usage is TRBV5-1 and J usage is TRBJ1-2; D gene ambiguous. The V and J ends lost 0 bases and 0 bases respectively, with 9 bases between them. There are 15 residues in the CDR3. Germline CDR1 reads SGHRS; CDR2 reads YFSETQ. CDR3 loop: CASSLGQNTNYGYTF. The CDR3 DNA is TGCGCCAGCAGCTTGGGTCAGAATACTAACTATGGCTACACCTTC.

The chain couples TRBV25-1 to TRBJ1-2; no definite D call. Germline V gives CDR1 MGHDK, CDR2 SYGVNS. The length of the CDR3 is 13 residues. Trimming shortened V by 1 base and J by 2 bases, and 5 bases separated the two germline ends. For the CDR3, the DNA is TGTGCCAGCAGTGAATTCCGGAACTATGGCTACACCTTC. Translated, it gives CASSEFRNYGYTF.

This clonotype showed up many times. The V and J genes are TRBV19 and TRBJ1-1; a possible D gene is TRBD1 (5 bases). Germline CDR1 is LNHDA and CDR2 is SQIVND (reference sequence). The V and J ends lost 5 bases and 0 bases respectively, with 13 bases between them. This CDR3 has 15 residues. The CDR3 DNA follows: TGTGCCAGTAGTGCTGGACAACACATGAACACTGAAGCTTTCTTT. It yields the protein CASSAGQHMNTEAFF.

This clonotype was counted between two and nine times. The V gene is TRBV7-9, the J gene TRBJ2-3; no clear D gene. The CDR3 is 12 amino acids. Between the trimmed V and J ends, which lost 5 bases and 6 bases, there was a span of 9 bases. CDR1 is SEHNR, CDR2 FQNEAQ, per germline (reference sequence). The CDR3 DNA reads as TGTGCCAGCAGCAGCAGCTTCGATACGCAGTATTTT. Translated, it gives CASSSSFDTQYF.

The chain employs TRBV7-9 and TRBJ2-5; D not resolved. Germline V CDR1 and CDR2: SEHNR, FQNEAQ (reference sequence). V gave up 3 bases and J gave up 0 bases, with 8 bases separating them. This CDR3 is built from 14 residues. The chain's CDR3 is CASSFNGHQETQYF. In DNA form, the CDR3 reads TGTGCCAGCAGCTTCAACGGGCACCAAGAGACCCAGTACTTC.

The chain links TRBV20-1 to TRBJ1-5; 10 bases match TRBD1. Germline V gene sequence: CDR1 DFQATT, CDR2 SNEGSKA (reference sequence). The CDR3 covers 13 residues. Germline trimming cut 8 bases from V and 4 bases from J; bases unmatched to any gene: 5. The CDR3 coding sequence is TGCAGTTATGACAGGGGGCCAAATCAGCCCCAGCATTTT. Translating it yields CSYDRGPNQPQHF.

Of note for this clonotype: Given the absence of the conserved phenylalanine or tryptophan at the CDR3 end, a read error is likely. The CDR3 here is CASSPRGGNQPQHL. The CDR3 DNA follows: TGTGCCAGCAGTCCCAGGGGTGGCAATCAGCCCCAGCATCTT. The rearrangement joins TRBV6-2 or TRBV6-3 to TRBJ1-5, with D perhaps TRBD1 (6 bases). This CDR3 contains 14 residues. Trimming left V 5 bases short and J 2 bases short, with 10 bases between. CDR1 MNHEY and CDR2 SVGEGT come from the germline V gene.

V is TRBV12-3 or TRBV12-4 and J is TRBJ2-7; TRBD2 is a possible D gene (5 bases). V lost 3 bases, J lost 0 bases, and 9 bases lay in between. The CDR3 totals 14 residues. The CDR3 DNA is TGTGCCAGCAGTTTCGTTGGGAGCTCCTACGAGCAGTACTTC. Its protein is CASSFVGSSYEQYF.

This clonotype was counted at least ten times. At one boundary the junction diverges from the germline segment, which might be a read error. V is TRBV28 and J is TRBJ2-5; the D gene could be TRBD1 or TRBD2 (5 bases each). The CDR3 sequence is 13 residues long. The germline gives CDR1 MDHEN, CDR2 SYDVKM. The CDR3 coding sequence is TGTGCCAGCAGTCGAACGTTGGGCCGGGGCCAGAACTTC. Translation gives CASSRTLGRGQNF.

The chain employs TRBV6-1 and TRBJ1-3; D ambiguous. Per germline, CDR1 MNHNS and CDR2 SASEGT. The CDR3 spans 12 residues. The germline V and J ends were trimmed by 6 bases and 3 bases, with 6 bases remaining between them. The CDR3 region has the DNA TGTGCCAGCAGCAACGGTGGAAACACCATATATTTT. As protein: CASSNGGNTIYF.

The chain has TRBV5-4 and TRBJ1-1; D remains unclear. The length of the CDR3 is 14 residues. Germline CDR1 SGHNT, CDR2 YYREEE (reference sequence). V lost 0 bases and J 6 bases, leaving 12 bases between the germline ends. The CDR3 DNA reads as TGTGCCAGCAGCTTGGCGGGGAAAGGCTCTGAAGCTTTCTTT. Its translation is CASSLAGKGSEAFF.

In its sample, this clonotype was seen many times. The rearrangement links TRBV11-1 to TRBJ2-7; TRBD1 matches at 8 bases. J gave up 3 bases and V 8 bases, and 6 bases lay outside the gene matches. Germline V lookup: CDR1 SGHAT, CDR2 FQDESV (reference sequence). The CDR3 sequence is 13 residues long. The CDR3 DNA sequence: TGTGCCAGCTTGGGGGGACAGGTCTACGAGCAGTACTTC. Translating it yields CASLGGQVYEQYF.

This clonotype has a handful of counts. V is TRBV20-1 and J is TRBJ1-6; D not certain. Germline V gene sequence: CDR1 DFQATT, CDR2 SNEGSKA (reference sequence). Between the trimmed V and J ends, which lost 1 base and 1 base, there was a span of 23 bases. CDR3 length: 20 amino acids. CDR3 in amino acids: CSARVSDWVGLGSYNSPLHF. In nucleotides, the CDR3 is TGCAGTGCTAGAGTTAGCGACTGGGTCGGCTTGGGTTCCTATAATTCACCCCTCCACTTT.

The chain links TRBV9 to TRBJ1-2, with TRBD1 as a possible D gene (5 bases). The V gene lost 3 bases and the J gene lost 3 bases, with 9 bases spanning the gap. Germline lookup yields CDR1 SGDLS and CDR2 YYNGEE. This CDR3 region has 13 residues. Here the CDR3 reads CASSGDRYYGYTF. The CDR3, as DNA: TGTGCCAGCAGCGGCGACAGATACTATGGCTACACCTTC.

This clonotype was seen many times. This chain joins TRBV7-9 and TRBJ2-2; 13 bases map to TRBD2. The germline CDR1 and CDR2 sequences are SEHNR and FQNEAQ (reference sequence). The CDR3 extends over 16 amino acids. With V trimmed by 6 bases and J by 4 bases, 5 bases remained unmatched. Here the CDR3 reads CASSRTSGGFTGELFF. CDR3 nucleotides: TGTGCCAGCAGTCGGACTAGCGGGGGATTCACCGGGGAGCTGTTTTTT.

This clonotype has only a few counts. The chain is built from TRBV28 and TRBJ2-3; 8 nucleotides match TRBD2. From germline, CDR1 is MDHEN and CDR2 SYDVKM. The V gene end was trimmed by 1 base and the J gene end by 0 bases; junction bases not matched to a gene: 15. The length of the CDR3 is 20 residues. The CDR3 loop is CASSLFFRRRGAKSTDTQYF. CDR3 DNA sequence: TGTGCCAGCAGTTTATTTTTTCGGCGGCGGGGGGCCAAAAGCACAGATACGCAGTATTTT.

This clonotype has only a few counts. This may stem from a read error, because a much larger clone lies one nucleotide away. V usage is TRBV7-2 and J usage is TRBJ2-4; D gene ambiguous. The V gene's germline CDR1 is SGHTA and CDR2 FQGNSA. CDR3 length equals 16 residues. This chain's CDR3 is CAGSSRSEVAKNIQYF. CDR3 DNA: TGTGCCGGCAGCTCCCGAAGCGAAGTGGCCAAAAACATTCAGTACTTC. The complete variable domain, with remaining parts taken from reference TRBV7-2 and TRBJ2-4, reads GAGVSQSPSNKVTEKGKDVELRCDPISGHTALYWYRQSLGQGLEFLIYFQGNSAPDKSGLPSDRFSAERTGGSVSTLTIQRTQQEDSAVYLCAGSSRSEVAKNIQYFGAGTRLSVL.